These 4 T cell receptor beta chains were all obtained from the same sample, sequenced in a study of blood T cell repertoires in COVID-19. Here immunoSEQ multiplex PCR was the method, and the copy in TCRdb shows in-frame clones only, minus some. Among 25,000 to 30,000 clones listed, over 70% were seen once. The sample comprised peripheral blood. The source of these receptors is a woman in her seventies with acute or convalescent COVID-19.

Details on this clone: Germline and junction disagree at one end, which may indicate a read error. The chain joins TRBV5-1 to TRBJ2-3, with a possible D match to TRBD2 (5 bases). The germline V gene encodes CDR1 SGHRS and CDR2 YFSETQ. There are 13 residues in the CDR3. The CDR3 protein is CASSKQWQEVANF. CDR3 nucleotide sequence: TGCGCCAGCAGCAAACAGTGGCAGGAGGTTGCGAATTTT.

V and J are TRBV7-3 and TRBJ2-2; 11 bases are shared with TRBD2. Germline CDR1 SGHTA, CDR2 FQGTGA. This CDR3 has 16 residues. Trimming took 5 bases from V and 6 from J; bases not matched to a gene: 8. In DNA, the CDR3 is TGTGCCAGCAGCCCGTATAGCGGGGGGGCTGCCGGGGAGCTGTTTTTT. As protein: CASSPYSGGAAGELFF.

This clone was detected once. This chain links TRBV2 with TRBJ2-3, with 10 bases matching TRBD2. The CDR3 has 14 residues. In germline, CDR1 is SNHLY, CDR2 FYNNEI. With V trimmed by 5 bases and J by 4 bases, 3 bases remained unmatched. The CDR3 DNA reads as TGTGCCAGCAGTATCGGGACTAGCGCAGATACGCAGTATTTT. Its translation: CASSIGTSADTQYF.

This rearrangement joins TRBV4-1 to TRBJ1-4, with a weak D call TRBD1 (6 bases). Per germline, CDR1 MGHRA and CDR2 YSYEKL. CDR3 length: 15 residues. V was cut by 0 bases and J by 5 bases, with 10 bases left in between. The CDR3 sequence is CASSQEGQPNEKLFF. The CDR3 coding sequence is TGCGCCAGCAGCCAAGAAGGACAGCCAAATGAAAAACTGTTTTTT.